The clone carrying this TCR beta chain was seen just once. Its antigen is not known. Some second doses came at about 4 weeks and others at about 12 weeks; these were pooled. This entry belongs to a study of T cell responses to AZD1222 COVID-19 vaccine. General observations from the study: Researchers report vaccine-associated CD4 TCRs spanning spike, with dominance at 160-218 and 743-854.

Only in-frame clones appear in the TCRdb table, and some are missing; sequencing was by immunoSEQ multiplex PCR. The repertoire holds tens of thousands of clones, with around 80% as singletons. The starting material was peripheral blood, obtained 28 days after the second AZD1222 dose. The clonotype was recovered from an adult who received the AZD1222 COVID-19 vaccine.

The DNA of the CDR3 is TGTGCCTGGAGTGTACACCTAGCGGAACAAGAGACCCAGTACTTC. It is translated as CAWSVHLAEQETQYF. The rearrangement uses TRBV30 and TRBJ2-5; 7 bases match TRBD2. Trimming removed 0 bases from V and 2 bases from J; junction bases left unmatched: 6. From germline, CDR1 is GTSNPN and CDR2 SVGIG (reference sequence). The CDR3 spans 15 residues.